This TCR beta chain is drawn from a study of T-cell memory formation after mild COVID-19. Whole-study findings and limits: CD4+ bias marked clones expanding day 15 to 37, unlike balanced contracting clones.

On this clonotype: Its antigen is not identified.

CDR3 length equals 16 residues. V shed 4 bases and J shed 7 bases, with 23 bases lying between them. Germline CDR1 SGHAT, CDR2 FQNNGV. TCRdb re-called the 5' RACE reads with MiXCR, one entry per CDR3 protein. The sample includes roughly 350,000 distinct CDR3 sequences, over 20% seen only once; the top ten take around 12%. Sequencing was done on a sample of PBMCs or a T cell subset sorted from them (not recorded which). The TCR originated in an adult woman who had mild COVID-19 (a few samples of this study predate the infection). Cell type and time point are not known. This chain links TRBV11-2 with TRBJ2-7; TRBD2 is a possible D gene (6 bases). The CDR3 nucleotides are TGTGCCAGCAGCTCCCCGGGACTCCCCACCAGAACGGAGCAGTACTTC. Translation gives CASSSPGLPTRTEQYF. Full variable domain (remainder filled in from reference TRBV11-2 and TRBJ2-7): EAGVAQSPRYKIIEKRQSVAFWCNPISGHATLYWYQQILGQGPKLLIQFQNNGVVDDSQLPKDRFSAERLKGVDSTLKIQPAKLEDSAVYLCASSSPGLPTRTEQYFGPGTRLTVT.